This T cell receptor beta chain is from a study of cytomegalovirus exposure and HLA in healthy donors. The CDR3 has 16 residues. Primers included in the PCR were 60 Vbeta and 13 Jbeta primers. The assay was immunoSEQ multiplex PCR, and TCRdb's table has in-frame clones only and misses some. The table lists approximately 32,000 clones, 84% of them singletons, with around 3.6% in the top ten. A remark on this clone: As yet, its antigen is unknown.

Whole-study results and caveats: Segments of the TCR beta V type were, in most cases, productive about 87% or about 30% of the time in an earlier analysis.

This receptor was taken from a woman under 30 in good health and CMV-seronegative. The sample comprised PBMCs. This rearrangement joins TRBV21-1 to TRBJ2-2; the D call in the table, TRBD2, was not verified against the DNA. TRBV21-1 is deemed a pseudogene. In nucleotides, the CDR3 is TGTGCCAGCCCTCCCGAGAGGGCAGGGAACACCGGGGAGCTGTTTTTT. This gives the protein CASPPERAGNTGELFF.